This TCR beta chain was sequenced for a study of T cells after yellow fever vaccination. Study-wide background: In the case of low-cell-number fractions, SMART-Seq v4 Ultra Low Input was used for preparation. General study points: CD4 and CD8 compartments shared a small share of clonotypes. A large majority of primary-vaccination clones showed up again after the booster (96% CD4, 88% CD8).

Template-switching 5'RACE yielded the TCR cDNA; a universal primer site and UMIs were added in the process. MiXCR, run by TCRdb on the 5' RACE reads, gives a single entry per CDR3 protein. The data contain roughly 120,000 distinct CDR3 sequences, about 7.2% of them seen just once; the ten biggest clones take up 2.7%. There are many counts of this clonotype. Antigen specificity is unknown. The CDR3 sequence is 14 residues long. Losses at the gene ends were 3 bases for V and 4 bases for J; bases not matched to a gene: 4. Germline CDR1 reads DFQATT; CDR2 reads SNEGSKA (reference sequence). The sample in question was CD4+ T cells sorted from PBMCs, obtained 45 days after the first yellow fever vaccination. The chain is built from TRBV20-1 and TRBJ2-2; TRBD2 aligns across 8 bases. The receptor was derived from a young man who received the YFV17D yellow fever vaccine. CDR3 DNA sequence: TGCAGTGCTAGGACGGGGGGGGGCACCGGGGAGCTGTTTTTT. This translates into CSARTGGGTGELFF.